The sequence of this TCR beta chain was determined in a study of T cell repertoires in cytomegalovirus infection. Looking at the study overall: TCR beta signatures that were public indicated CMV infection and matching HLA type.

Study results and limitations: Dominating the ex vivo response were HLA-C-restricted CMV-specific TCR beta clonotypes. Totalled public TCR beta family frequency picked out people who carried CMV plus the relevant HLA.

A single record per CDR3 protein comes from TCRdb applying MiXCR to the reads. This repertoire shows more than 350,000 distinct CDR3 sequences, roughly 30% found once; its top ten account for 12% to 15%. The V end was cut by 4 bases, the J end by 4 bases, with 14 bases between. Per germline, CDR1 SGHNT and CDR2 YYREEE (reference sequence). This CDR3 comprises 14 residues. The table lists this clonotype with a few counts. Its antigen is currently unknown. The TCR comes from a human donor in good health (CMV status not recorded). Some clones in this sample may be carry-over from other donors' samples. Sequencing was performed on PBMCs. J is TRBJ2-5 and V is TRBV5-4; weak D call: TRBD2 (7 bases). DNA of the CDR3: TGTGCCAGCAGCCCGCAGGGGAGGGGAGAGACCCAGTACTTC. It codes for CASSPQGRGETQYF.